This is a list of T cell receptor beta chains from one sample in a study of T cell changes during pregnancy in multiple sclerosis. This table comes from immunoSEQ multiplex PCR, and its TCRdb copy is limited to in-frame clones, with some not included. The data contain approximately 73,000 clones, approximately 90% of them singletons. Sample: CD4+ T cells from peripheral blood mononuclear cells, taken before pregnancy. The receptors shown here come from a female donor with multiple sclerosis, enrolled in a pregnancy study. CDR3s include the opening cysteine and the closing phenylalanine or tryptophan. Each record gives: clone size, D gene, V gene, J gene, CDR3 protein, CDR3 DNA. The D gene is left open where the match is weak. Clone size, where shown, is once, few, many, or a class for clones that have expanded.

clone_size: .; d_call: TRBD1; v_call: TRBV7-2; j_call: TRBJ2-2; cdr3_aa: CASSSQGAYGELFF; cdr3_nt: TGTGCCAGCAGTTCTCAGGGGGCATACGGGGAGCTGTTTTTT
clone_size: .; d_call: TRBD1; v_call: TRBV5-1; j_call: TRBJ1-2; cdr3_aa: CASSLGQGGLYGYTF; cdr3_nt: TGCGCCAGCAGCTTGGGACAGGGCGGTTTATATGGCTACACCTTC
clone_size: .; d_call: .; v_call: TRBV5-1; j_call: TRBJ2-7; cdr3_aa: CASSLGQRRAGYYEQYF; cdr3_nt: TGCGCCAGCAGCTTGGGACAGAGGAGGGCCGGGTATTACGAGCAGTACTTC
clone_size: .; d_call: TRBD1; v_call: TRBV5-1; j_call: TRBJ2-5; cdr3_aa: CASSAGQGDGGETQYF; cdr3_nt: TGCGCCAGCAGCGCGGGACAGGGGGATGGAGGGGAGACCCAGTACTTC
clone_size: .; d_call: TRBD1; v_call: TRBV5-1; j_call: TRBJ1-2; cdr3_aa: CASSLEGARYGYTF; cdr3_nt: TGCGCCAGCAGCTTGGAGGGGGCAAGATATGGCTACACCTTC
clone_size: .; d_call: .; v_call: TRBV11-2; j_call: TRBJ1-1; cdr3_aa: CASSLGGGGEAFF; cdr3_nt: TGTGCCAGCAGCTTAGGGGGGGGTGGTGAAGCTTTCTTT
clone_size: .; d_call: TRBD1; v_call: TRBV5-1; j_call: TRBJ2-7; cdr3_aa: CASTLDRGGYEQYF; cdr3_nt: TGCGCCAGCACCCTGGACAGGGGAGGTTACGAGCAGTACTTC
clone_size: once; d_call: .; v_call: TRBV7-3; j_call: TRBJ2-2; cdr3_aa: CASSPTSSRSTGELFF; cdr3_nt: TGTGCCAGCAGCCCGACATCCAGTCGGTCCACCGGGGAGCTGTTTTTT
clone_size: .; d_call: .; v_call: TRBV5-1; j_call: TRBJ2-5; cdr3_aa: CASSRNGGPEETQYF; cdr3_nt: TGCGCCAGCAGCCGAAACGGGGGACCCGAAGAGACCCAGTACTTC
clone_size: .; d_call: TRBD1; v_call: TRBV7-8; j_call: TRBJ1-2; cdr3_aa: CASSPDRGYGSDYGYTF; cdr3_nt: TGTGCCAGCAGCCCTGACAGGGGTTATGGGTCCGACTATGGCTACACCTTC
clone_size: .; d_call: TRBD1; v_call: TRBV5-6; j_call: TRBJ2-7; cdr3_aa: CASSSGTGGGDEQYF; cdr3_nt: TGTGCCAGCAGCTCCGGGACAGGGGGAGGGGACGAGCAGTACTTC
clone_size: .; d_call: .; v_call: TRBV15; j_call: TRBJ1-1; cdr3_aa: CATSRDPVFGTEAFF; cdr3_nt: TGTGCCACCAGCAGAGATCCGGTTTTTGGTACTGAAGCTTTCTTT
clone_size: .; d_call: TRBD2; v_call: TRBV5-1; j_call: TRBJ2-7; cdr3_aa: CASSPFGTSGRSSYEQYF; cdr3_nt: TGCGCCAGCAGCCCCTTCGGGACTAGCGGGAGATCGAGCTACGAGCAGTACTTC
clone_size: few; d_call: TRBD1; v_call: TRBV28; j_call: TRBJ2-4; cdr3_aa: CASSLGQGEVDIQYF; cdr3_nt: TGTGCCAGCAGTTTAGGACAGGGGGAGGTGGACATTCAGTACTTC
clone_size: .; d_call: TRBD1; v_call: TRBV10-3; j_call: TRBJ1-1; cdr3_aa: CAISESLGTGEAFF; cdr3_nt: TGTGCCATCAGTGAGTCGTTAGGGACAGGGGAAGCTTTCTTT
clone_size: once; d_call: TRBD1; v_call: TRBV5-1; j_call: TRBJ2-7; cdr3_aa: CASSLAQGATYEQYF; cdr3_nt: TGCGCCAGCAGCTTAGCACAGGGGGCCACCTACGAGCAGTACTTC
clone_size: .; d_call: .; v_call: TRBV19; j_call: TRBJ2-3; cdr3_aa: CASSIQATSTDTQYF; cdr3_nt: TGTGCCAGTAGTATACAGGCAACTAGCACAGATACGCAGTATTTT
clone_size: .; d_call: TRBD1; v_call: TRBV7-9; j_call: TRBJ2-1; cdr3_aa: CASSLGQGAYNEQFF; cdr3_nt: TGTGCCAGCAGCTTGGGACAGGGGGCCTACAATGAGCAGTTCTTC
clone_size: .; d_call: .; v_call: TRBV19; j_call: TRBJ1-1; cdr3_aa: CASSAFAGPTAAFF; cdr3_nt: TGTGCCAGTAGTGCTTTTGCAGGGCCCACGGCGGCTTTCTTT
clone_size: .; d_call: .; v_call: TRBV2; j_call: TRBJ1-1; cdr3_aa: CASARWTLNTEAFF; cdr3_nt: TGTGCCAGCGCCCGTTGGACACTGAACACTGAAGCTTTCTTT
clone_size: .; d_call: .; v_call: TRBV7-8; j_call: TRBJ2-2; cdr3_aa: CASSSPGRRTGELFF; cdr3_nt: TGTGCCAGCAGCTCACCGGGGAGACGCACCGGGGAGCTGTTTTTT
clone_size: .; d_call: .; v_call: TRBV5-1; j_call: TRBJ1-2; cdr3_aa: CASSLYPDSGYGYTF; cdr3_nt: TGCGCCAGCAGCTTGTATCCCGACAGTGGCTATGGCTACACCTTC
clone_size: .; d_call: TRBD2; v_call: TRBV5-6; j_call: TRBJ2-1; cdr3_aa: CASSLGLAGAYNEQFF; cdr3_nt: TGTGCCAGCAGCTTGGGATTAGCGGGAGCCTACAATGAGCAGTTCTTC
clone_size: once; d_call: TRBD1; v_call: TRBV6-1; j_call: TRBJ2-5; cdr3_aa: CASSEITGVQETQYF; cdr3_nt: TGTGCCAGCAGTGAAATTACAGGGGTTCAAGAGACCCAGTACTTC
clone_size: once; d_call: TRBD2; v_call: TRBV10-3; j_call: TRBJ2-1; cdr3_aa: CAIGTSGGSNEQFF; cdr3_nt: TGTGCCATCGGTACTAGCGGGGGGAGCAATGAGCAGTTCTTC
clone_size: .; d_call: .; v_call: TRBV5-1; j_call: TRBJ2-6; cdr3_aa: CASSLVAGANVLTF; cdr3_nt: TGCGCCAGCAGCTTGGTAGCAGGGGCCAACGTCCTGACTTTC
clone_size: .; d_call: .; v_call: TRBV5-8; j_call: TRBJ2-6; cdr3_aa: CANPPPRDMGSGANVLTF; cdr3_nt: TGTGCCAACCCTCCCCCACGGGACATGGGCTCTGGGGCCAACGTCCTGACTTTC
clone_size: .; d_call: TRBD1; v_call: TRBV28; j_call: TRBJ2-7; cdr3_aa: CASSATGGHEQYF; cdr3_nt: TGTGCCAGCAGTGCGACAGGGGGCCACGAGCAGTACTTC
clone_size: .; d_call: .; v_call: TRBV6-1; j_call: TRBJ2-1; cdr3_aa: CASSDETGNLGGEQFF; cdr3_nt: TGTGCCAGCAGTGACGAAACGGGAAACCTGGGGGGTGAGCAGTTCTTC
clone_size: .; d_call: .; v_call: TRBV5-1; j_call: TRBJ2-7; cdr3_aa: CASSLGGGSGEQYF; cdr3_nt: TGCGCCAGCAGCTTGGGGGGCGGTTCGGGTGAGCAGTACTTC
clone_size: .; d_call: TRBD1; v_call: TRBV5-6; j_call: TRBJ1-6; cdr3_aa: CASSPGQGAGSPLHF; cdr3_nt: TGTGCCAGCAGCCCGGGACAGGGGGCTGGTTCACCCCTCCACTTT
clone_size: .; d_call: .; v_call: TRBV2; j_call: TRBJ2-7; cdr3_aa: CASSEVQGGYEQYF; cdr3_nt: TGTGCCAGCAGTGAAGTCCAGGGTGGCTACGAGCAGTACTTC
clone_size: once; d_call: .; v_call: TRBV7-9; j_call: TRBJ2-7; cdr3_aa: CASSLPTDSYEQYF; cdr3_nt: TGTGCCAGCAGCCTACCGACAGATTCCTACGAGCAGTACTTC
clone_size: .; d_call: .; v_call: TRBV4-1; j_call: TRBJ2-3; cdr3_aa: CASSQERSGVDTQYF; cdr3_nt: TGCGCCAGCAGCCAAGAAAGGTCGGGAGTGGATACGCAGTATTTT
clone_size: .; d_call: .; v_call: TRBV18; j_call: TRBJ1-3; cdr3_aa: CASSLQVGASYSGNTIYF; cdr3_nt: TGTGCCAGCTCACTACAGGTGGGGGCCTCTTACTCTGGAAACACCATATATTTT
clone_size: few; d_call: .; v_call: TRBV7-2; j_call: TRBJ1-1; cdr3_aa: CASTPNLIMNTEAFF; cdr3_nt: TGTGCCAGCACCCCTAATCTGATCATGAACACTGAAGCTTTCTTT
clone_size: .; d_call: TRBD1; v_call: TRBV7-9; j_call: TRBJ1-4; cdr3_aa: CASQDRGGEKLFF; cdr3_nt: TGTGCCAGCCAGGACAGGGGGGGTGAAAAACTGTTTTTT
clone_size: .; d_call: TRBD1; v_call: TRBV27; j_call: TRBJ1-4; cdr3_aa: CASRRTGGTEKLFF; cdr3_nt: TGTGCCAGCAGGCGAACAGGGGGCACTGAAAAACTGTTTTTT
clone_size: .; d_call: .; v_call: TRBV5-1; j_call: TRBJ2-1; cdr3_aa: CASSLGKGGERSENEQFF; cdr3_nt: TGCGCCAGCAGCTTGGGGAAGGGGGGGGAGAGGTCCGAAAATGAGCAGTTCTTC
clone_size: .; d_call: .; v_call: TRBV10-3; j_call: TRBJ1-2; cdr3_aa: CAISFQGDYGYTF; cdr3_nt: TGTGCCATCAGTTTTCAGGGCGACTATGGCTACACCTTC
clone_size: .; d_call: .; v_call: TRBV10-2; j_call: TRBJ1-1; cdr3_aa: CASKREDGGAFF; cdr3_nt: TGCGCCAGTAAACGCGAAGACGGGGGGGCTTTCTTT
clone_size: .; d_call: .; v_call: TRBV9; j_call: TRBJ1-4; cdr3_aa: CASSVGGTPGEKLFF; cdr3_nt: TGTGCCAGCAGCGTGGGAGGGACCCCGGGTGAAAAACTGTTTTTT